Listed below are T cell receptor beta chains from one sample, sequenced in a study of T cell responses to AZD1222 COVID-19 vaccine. Only in-frame clones appear in the TCRdb table, and some are missing; sequencing was by immunoSEQ multiplex PCR. The sample carries 95,000 to 150,000 clones, approximately 92% recorded once. The source material was peripheral blood, sampled on day 0 of AZD1222 vaccination. The receptors come from an adult in good health. Each CDR3 is given without its conserved first and last residue. The size field is filled for only some rows; it gives once, few, many or a size class.

TRBV5-6	-	ASSLVEGNTIY
TRBV4-1	once	ASRMTSPGTSLF
TRBV18	-	ASSPGSLGEKLF
TRBV9	-	ASSGRDGGFYGYT
TRBV6-5	-	ASSNNYEMNTEAF
TRBV25-1	once	ASSESGQGYGYT
TRBV28	once	ASSRPASGYT
TRBV7-9	once	ASSLTINYGYT
TRBV28	-	ASSRRGPNEQF
TRBV10-3	-	ASKASGPSTDTQY
TRBV9	few	ASSEGGLRAFNYGYT
TRBV28	-	ASSLIQGGQPQH
TRBV6-5	few	ASSRDRGGGYT
TRBV6-6	-	ASTVGLASYEQY
TRBV13	-	ASSFSGTGYGYT
TRBV28	-	ASSPGQGQPQH
TRBV7-9	-	ASSPSSGQVNEKLF
TRBV28	-	ASISTSGNTIY
TRBV18	-	ASSPRVRTDTQY
TRBV19	-	ATGPVRDQPQH
TRBV19	-	ASRVGSLHEQF
TRBV5-1	-	ASSLEDYNEQF
TRBV9	-	ASSLGGANQPQH
TRBV27	-	ASSFSGGDYEQY
TRBV7-9	once	ASSSGTKYEQY
TRBV10-3	-	AISEGTGRNTEAF
TRBV3-1/TRBV3-2	-	ASSHRRGTGRSTDTQY
TRBV21-1	-	ASSNPGHRSGNTIY
TRBV5-4	once	ASSFGGLAGFSSTDTQY
TRBV5-1	once	ASSMRSASGSGETQY
TRBV18	-	ASSPRQGIGTDTQY
TRBV19	-	ASSIQTVNEQF
TRBV12-3/TRBV12-4	-	ASSLVRDTEAF
TRBV18	once	ASCPGGFYGYT
TRBV7-9	-	ASSLLAGGAYEQY
TRBV5-1	once	ASSLPGGYTEAF
TRBV3-1/TRBV3-2	few	ASSLGTGDTGELF
TRBV18	-	ASSLIGTGGADNQPQH
TRBV2	few	ASSRAYEQY
TRBV19	-	ANRTSCDNQPQH
TRBV27	-	ARPHKKLDRAGPLDTEAF
TRBV10-3	-	AISAKDTINYQETQY
TRBV7-9	-	ASSLGEMSQPQH
TRBV5-4	-	ASSRGGEEKLF
TRBV3-1/TRBV3-2	-	ASSQTGGSGYT
TRBV19	-	ASSTWSLYEQS
TRBV27	-	ASSLKREVTYEQY
TRBV29-1	-	SVPQAF
TRBV4-2	once	ASSQVTGTGGDTQY
TRBV5-1	-	ASSPGTGGYEQY
TRBV3-1/TRBV3-2	once	ASSQRSGNTIY
TRBV5-1	-	ASSLAGGLREQF
TRBV5-6	-	ASSLEGTQPQH
TRBV24-1	-	ATSDLTVPGGAF
TRBV3-1/TRBV3-2	-	ASSQGGGSNSYT
TRBV7-9	-	ASSRDQTEAF
TRBV9	-	ASSAGLAASTDTQY
TRBV3-1/TRBV3-2	-	ASSQWEGGGYT